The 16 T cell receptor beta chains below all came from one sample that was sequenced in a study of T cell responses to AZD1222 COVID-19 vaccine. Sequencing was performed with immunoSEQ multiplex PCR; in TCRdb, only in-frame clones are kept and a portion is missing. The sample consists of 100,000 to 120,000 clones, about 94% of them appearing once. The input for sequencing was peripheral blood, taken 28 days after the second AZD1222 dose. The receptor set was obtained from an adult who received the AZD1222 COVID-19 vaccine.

CDR3 DNA: TGTGCCAGCTCCCCATCGGAGGGGCAGAATATCGGCAATCAGCCCCAGCATTTT. Amino acids: CASSPSEGQNIGNQPQHF. The chain employs TRBV18 and TRBJ1-5, with D perhaps matching TRBD1 (5 bases). The V end was cut by 6 bases, the J end by 2 bases, with 23 bases between. This CDR3 is built from 18 residues. CDR1 KGHSH and CDR2 LQKENI come from the germline V gene. Full variable domain (outside the CDR3, taken from reference TRBV18 and TRBJ1-5): NAGVMQNPRHLVRRRGQEARLRCSPMKGHSHVYWYRQLPEEGLKFMVYLQKENIIDESGMPKERFSAEFPKEGPSILRIQQVVRGDSAAYFCASSPSEGQNIGNQPQHFGDGTRLSIL.

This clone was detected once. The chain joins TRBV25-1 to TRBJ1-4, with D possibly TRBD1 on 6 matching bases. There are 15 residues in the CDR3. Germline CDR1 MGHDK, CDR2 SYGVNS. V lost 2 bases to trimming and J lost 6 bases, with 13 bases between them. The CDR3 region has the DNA TGTGCCAGCAGTGAAGGACAGCCCCTGGATGAAAAACTGTTTTTT. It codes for CASSEGQPLDEKLFF.

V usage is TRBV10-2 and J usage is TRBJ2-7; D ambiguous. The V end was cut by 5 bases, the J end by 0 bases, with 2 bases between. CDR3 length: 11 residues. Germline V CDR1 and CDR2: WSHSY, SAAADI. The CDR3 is CASSFSYEQYF. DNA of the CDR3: TGCGCCAGCAGTTTCTCCTACGAGCAGTACTTC.

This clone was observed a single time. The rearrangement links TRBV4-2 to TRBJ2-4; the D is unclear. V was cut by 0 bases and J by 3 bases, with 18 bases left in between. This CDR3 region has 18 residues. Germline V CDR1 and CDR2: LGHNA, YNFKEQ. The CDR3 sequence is CASSQDSSAQLGKNIQYF. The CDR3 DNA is TGTGCCAGCAGCCAAGATTCGTCGGCCCAACTGGGCAAAAACATTCAGTACTTC.

The CDR3 DNA is TGTGCCAGCAGCTTACTTGGCACTGAAGCTTTCTTT. Translated: CASSLLGTEAFF. The V and J genes are TRBV7-2 and TRBJ1-1; D uncertain. Trimming left V 2 bases short and J 4 bases short, with 5 bases between. The CDR3 consists of 12 residues. Germline CDR1 reads SGHTA; CDR2 reads FQGNSA.

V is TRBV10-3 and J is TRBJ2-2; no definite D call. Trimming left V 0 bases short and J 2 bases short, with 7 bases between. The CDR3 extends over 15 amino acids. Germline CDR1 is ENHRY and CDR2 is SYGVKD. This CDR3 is CAISESIGNTGELFF. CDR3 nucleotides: TGTGCCATCAGTGAGTCGATAGGTAACACCGGGGAGCTGTTTTTT.

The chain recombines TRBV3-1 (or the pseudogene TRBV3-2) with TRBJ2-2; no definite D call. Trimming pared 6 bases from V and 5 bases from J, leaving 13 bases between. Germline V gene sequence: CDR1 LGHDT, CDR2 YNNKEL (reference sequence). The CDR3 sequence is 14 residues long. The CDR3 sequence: CASSYEERTGELFF. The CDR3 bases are TGTGCCAGCAGTTATGAGGAGCGAACCGGGGAGCTGTTTTTT.

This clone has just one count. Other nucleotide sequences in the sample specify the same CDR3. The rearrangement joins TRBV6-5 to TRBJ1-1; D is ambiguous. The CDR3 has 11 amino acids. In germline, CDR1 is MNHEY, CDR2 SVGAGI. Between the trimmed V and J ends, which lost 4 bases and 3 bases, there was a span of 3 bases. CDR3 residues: CASSSDTEAFF. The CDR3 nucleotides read TGTGCCAGCAGTTCGGACACTGAAGCTTTCTTT.

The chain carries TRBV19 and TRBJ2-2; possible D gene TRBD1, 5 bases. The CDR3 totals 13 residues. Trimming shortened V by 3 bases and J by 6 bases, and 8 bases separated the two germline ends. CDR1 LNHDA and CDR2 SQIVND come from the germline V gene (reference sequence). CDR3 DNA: TGTGCCAGTAGTATTTTAGGGGCCGGGGAGCTGTTTTTT. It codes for CASSILGAGELFF.

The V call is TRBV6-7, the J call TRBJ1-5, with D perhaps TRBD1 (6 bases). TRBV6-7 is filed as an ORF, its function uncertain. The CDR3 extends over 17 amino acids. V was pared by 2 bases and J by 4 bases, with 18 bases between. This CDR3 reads CASSYARPNRANQPQHF. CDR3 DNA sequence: TGTGCCAGCAGTTACGCTCGACCAAACAGGGCGAATCAGCCCCAGCATTTT.

The CDR3 region is CASSLYIGEKLFF. CDR3 in DNA: TGTGCCAGCAGCTTGTATATAGGTGAAAAACTGTTTTTT. The genes are TRBV5-4 and TRBJ1-4; D ambiguous. The V end lost 1 base, the J end lost 7 bases, and 8 bases lay between the germline ends. CDR3 size: 13 residues. CDR1 is SGHNT, CDR2 YYREEE, per germline (reference sequence).

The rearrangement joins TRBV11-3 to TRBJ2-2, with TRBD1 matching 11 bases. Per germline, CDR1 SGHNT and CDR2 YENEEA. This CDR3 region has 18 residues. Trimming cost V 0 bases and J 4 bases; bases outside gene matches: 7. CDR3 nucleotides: TGTGCCAGCAGCTTAGATATTTCGGGACAGGGGGTCACCGGGGAGCTGTTTTTT. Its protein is CASSLDISGQGVTGELFF.

DNA for the CDR3: TGTGCCAGCAGTGACCTGGACAGCTCAAATACGCAGTATTTT. Amino acids: CASSDLDSSNTQYF. The chain recombines TRBV6-2 or TRBV6-3 with TRBJ2-3, with TRBD1 as a possible D gene (6 bases). The CDR3 is made up of 14 amino acids. The V gene's germline CDR1 is MNHEY and CDR2 SVGEGT. V gave up 5 bases and J gave up 7 bases, with 16 bases separating them.

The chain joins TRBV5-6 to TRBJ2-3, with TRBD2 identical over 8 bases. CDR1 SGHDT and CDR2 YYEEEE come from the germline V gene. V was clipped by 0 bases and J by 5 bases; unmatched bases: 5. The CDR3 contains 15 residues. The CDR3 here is CASSLAMAGGDTQYF. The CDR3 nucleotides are TGTGCCAGCAGCTTGGCCATGGCGGGGGGAGATACGCAGTATTTT.

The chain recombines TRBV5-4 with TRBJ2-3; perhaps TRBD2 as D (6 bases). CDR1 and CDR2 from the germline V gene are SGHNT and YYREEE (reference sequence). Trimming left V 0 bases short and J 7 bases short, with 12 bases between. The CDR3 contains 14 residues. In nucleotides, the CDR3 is TGTGCCAGCAGCTTGGAGGGACTGAGGCATACGCAGTATTTT. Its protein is CASSLEGLRHTQYF.

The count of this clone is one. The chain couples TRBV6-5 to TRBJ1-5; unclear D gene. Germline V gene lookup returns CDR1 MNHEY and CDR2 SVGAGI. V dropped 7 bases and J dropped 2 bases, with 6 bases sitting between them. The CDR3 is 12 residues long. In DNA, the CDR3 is TGTGCCAGCACGGCTGGCAATCAGCCCCAGCATTTT. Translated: CASTAGNQPQHF.